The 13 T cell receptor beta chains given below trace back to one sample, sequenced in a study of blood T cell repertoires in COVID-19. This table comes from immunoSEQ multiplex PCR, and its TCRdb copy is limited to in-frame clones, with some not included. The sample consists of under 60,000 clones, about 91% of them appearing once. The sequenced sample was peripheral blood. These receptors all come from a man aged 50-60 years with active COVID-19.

CDR3 protein: CASSSTGVGYEQYF. The CDR3, as DNA: TGTGCCAGCAGCTCCACAGGGGTTGGCTACGAGCAGTACTTC. The V call is TRBV11-1, the J call TRBJ2-7; 7 bases map to TRBD1. Germline V CDR1 and CDR2: SGHAT, FQDESV (reference sequence). Unmatched junction bases numbered 6, after V lost 4 bases and J lost 3 bases. The length of the CDR3 is 14 residues.

The CDR3 DNA reads TGTGCCAGCAGCCAAAGACAGACGAGCAATCAGCCCCAGCATTTT. Amino acid sequence: CASSQRQTSNQPQHF. J is TRBJ1-5 and V is TRBV5-5, with D perhaps matching TRBD1 (5 bases). Trimming removed 4 bases from V and 1 base from J, with 12 bases in between. This CDR3 region has 15 residues. The germline gives CDR1 SGHKS, CDR2 YYEKEE (reference sequence).

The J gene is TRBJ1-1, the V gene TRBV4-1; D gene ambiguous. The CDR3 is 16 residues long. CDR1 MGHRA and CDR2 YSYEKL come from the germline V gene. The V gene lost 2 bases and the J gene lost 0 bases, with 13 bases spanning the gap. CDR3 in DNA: TGCGCCAGCAGCCAACGTATTTCAGCGATGAACACTGAAGCTTTCTTT. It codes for CASSQRISAMNTEAFF.

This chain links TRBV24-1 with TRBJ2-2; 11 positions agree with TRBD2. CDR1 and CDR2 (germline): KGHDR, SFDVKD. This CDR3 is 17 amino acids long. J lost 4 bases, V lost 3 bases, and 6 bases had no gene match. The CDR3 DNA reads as TGTGCCACCAGTGATACCGGGACTAGCGGTCCCACCGGGGAGCTGTTTTTT. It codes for CATSDTGTSGPTGELFF.

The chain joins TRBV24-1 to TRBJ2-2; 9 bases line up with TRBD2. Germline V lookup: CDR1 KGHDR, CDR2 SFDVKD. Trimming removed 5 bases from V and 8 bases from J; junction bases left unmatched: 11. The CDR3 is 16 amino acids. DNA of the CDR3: TGTGCCACCAGTGGGCCGGGACTAGCCCCCAGTGGGGAGCTGTTTTTT. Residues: CATSGPGLAPSGELFF.

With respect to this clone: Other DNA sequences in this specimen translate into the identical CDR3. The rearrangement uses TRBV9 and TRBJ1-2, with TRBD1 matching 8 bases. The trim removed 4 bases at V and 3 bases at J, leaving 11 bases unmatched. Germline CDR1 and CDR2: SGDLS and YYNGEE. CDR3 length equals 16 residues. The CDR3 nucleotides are TGTGCCAGCAGCCCGCACAGCGGACAGGGAGACTATGGCTACACCTTC. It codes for CASSPHSGQGDYGYTF.

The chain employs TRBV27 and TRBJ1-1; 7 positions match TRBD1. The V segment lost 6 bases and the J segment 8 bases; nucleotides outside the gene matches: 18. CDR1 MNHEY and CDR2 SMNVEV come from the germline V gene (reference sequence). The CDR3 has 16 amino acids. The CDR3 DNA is TGTGCCAGCAGCCGAAGCCTACCGGGACAGAGAAGAGAAGCTTTCTTT. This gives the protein CASSRSLPGQRREAFF.

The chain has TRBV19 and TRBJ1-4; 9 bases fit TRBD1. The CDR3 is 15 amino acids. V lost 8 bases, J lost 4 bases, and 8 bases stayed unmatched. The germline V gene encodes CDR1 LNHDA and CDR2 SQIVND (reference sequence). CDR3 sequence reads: CASHQGTGLNEKLFF. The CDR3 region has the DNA TGTGCCAGTCATCAGGGGACAGGGCTTAATGAAAAACTGTTTTTT. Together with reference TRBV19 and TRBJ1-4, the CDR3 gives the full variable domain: DGGITQSPKYLFRKEGQNVTLSCEQNLNHDAMYWYRQDPGQGLRLIYYSQIVNDFQKGDIAEGYSVSREKKESFPLTVTSAQKNPTAFYLCASHQGTGLNEKLFFGSGTQLSVL.

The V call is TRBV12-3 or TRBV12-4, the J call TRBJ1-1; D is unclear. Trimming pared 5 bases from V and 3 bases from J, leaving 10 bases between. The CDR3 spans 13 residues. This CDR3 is CASSRDIYTEAFF. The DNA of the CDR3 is TGTGCCAGCAGTCGAGACATCTACACTGAAGCTTTCTTT.

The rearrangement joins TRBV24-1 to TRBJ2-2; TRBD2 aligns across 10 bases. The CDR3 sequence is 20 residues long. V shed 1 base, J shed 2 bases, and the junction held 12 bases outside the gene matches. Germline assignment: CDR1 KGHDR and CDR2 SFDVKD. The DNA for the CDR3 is TGTGCCACCAGTGATTTTCCGGGATTTCCTAGCGGGGGAAACACCGGGGAGCTGTTTTTT. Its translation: CATSDFPGFPSGGNTGELFF.

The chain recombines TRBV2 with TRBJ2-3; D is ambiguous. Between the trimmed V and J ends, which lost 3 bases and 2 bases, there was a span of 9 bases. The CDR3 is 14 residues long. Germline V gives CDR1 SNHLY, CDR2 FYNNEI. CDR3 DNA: TGTGCCAGCAGTGATCTGCCAGACACAGATACGCAGTATTTT. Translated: CASSDLPDTDTQYF.

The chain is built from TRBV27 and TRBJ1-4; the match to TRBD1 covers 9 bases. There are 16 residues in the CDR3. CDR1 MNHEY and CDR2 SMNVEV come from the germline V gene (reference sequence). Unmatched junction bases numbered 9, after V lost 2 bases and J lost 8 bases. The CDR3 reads CASSLRDRVGSEKLFF. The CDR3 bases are TGTGCCAGCAGTTTACGGGACAGGGTCGGATCAGAAAAACTGTTTTTT.

The CDR3 DNA sequence: TGTGCCAGCAAACTAGCGAGTTACTCCTACAATGAGCAGTTCTTC. Encoded protein: CASKLASYSYNEQFF. The V call is TRBV27, the J call TRBJ2-1; 7 bases are a match to TRBD2. The length of the CDR3 is 15 residues. Trimming took 7 bases from V and 0 from J; bases not matched to a gene: 6. Germline V gene data show CDR1 as MNHEY and CDR2 as SMNVEV (reference sequence).